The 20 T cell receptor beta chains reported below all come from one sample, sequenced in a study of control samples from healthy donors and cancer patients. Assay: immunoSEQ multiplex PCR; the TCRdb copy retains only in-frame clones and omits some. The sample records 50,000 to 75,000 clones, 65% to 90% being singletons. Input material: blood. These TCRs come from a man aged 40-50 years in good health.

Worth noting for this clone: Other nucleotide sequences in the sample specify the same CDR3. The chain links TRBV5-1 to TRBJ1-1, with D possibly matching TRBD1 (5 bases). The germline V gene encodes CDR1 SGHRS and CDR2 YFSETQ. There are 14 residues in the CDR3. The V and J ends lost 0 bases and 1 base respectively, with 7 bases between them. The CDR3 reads CASSLGQTNTEAFF. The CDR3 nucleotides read TGCGCCAGCAGCTTGGGACAGACGAACACTGAAGCTTTCTTT.

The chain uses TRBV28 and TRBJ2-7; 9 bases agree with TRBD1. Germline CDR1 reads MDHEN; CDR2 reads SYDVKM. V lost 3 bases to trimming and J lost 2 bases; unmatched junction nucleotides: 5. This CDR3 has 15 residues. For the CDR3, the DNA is TGTGCCAGCAGTTTCTCTGGGACAGGGACCTACGAGCAGTACTTC. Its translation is CASSFSGTGTYEQYF.

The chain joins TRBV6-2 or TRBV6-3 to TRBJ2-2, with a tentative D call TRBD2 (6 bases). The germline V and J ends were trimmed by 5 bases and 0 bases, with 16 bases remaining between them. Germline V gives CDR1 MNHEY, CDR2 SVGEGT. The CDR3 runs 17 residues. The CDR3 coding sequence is TGTGCCAGCAGTGCATCGGGGGTTTACGCGAACACCGGGGAGCTGTTTTTT. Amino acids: CASSASGVYANTGELFF.

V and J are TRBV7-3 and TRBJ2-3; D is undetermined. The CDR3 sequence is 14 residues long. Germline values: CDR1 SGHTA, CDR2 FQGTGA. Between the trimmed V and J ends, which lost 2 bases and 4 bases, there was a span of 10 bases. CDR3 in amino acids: CASSLGHSPDTQYF. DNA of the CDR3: TGTGCCAGCAGCTTAGGCCATTCCCCAGATACGCAGTATTTT. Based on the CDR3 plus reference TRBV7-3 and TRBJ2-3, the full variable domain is GAGVSQTPSNKVTEKGKYVELRCDPISGHTALYWYRQSLGQGPEFLIYFQGTGAADDSGLPNDRFFAVRPEGSVSTLKIQRTERGDSAVYLCASSLGHSPDTQYFGPGTRLTVL.

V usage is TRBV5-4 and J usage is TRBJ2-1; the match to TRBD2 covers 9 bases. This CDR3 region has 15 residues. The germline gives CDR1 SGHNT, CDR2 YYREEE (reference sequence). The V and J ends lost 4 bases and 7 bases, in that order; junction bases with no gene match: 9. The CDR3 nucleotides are TGTGCCAGCAGCGGCATTGGCGGGAGGGCGAATGAGCAGTTCTTC. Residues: CASSGIGGRANEQFF.

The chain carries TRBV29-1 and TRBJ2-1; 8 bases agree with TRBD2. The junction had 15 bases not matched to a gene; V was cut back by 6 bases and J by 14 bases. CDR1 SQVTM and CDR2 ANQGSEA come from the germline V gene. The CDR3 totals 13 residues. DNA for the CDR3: TGCAGCGTCTCCGGGGGGGCTCAAGGCCGGGAGTTCTTC. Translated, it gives CSVSGGAQGREFF.

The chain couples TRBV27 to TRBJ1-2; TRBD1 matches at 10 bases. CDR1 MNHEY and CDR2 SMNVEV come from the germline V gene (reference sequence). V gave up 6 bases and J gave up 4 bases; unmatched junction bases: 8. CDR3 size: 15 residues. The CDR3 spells CASSWTGGGGYGYTF. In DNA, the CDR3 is TGTGCCAGCAGCTGGACAGGGGGAGGGGGCTATGGCTACACCTTC.

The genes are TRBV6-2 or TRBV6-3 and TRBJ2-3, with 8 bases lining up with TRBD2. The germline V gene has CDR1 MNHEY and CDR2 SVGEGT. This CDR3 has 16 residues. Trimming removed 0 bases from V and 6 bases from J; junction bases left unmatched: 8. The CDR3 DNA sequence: TGTGCCAGCAGTTACTCCGGCGGGAGGTGGGCGGATACGCAGTATTTT. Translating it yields CASSYSGGRWADTQYF.

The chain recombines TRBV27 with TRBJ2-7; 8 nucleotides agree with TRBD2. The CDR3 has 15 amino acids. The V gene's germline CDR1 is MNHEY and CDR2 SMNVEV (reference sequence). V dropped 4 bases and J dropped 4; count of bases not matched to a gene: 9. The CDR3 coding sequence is TGTGCCAGCAGTTACTCTACAGCGGGAGTGTACGAGCAGTACTTC. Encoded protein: CASSYSTAGVYEQYF.

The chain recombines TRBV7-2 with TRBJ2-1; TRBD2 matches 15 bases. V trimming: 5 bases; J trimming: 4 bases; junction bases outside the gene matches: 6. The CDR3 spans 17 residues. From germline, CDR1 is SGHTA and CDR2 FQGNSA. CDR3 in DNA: TGTGCCAGCAGCCCCCCGGGACTAGCGGGGGGATACAATGAGCAGTTCTTC. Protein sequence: CASSPPGLAGGYNEQFF.

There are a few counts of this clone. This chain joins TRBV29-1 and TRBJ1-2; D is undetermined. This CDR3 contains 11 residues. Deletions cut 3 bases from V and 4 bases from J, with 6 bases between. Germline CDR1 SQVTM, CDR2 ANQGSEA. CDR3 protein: CSVEILYGYTF. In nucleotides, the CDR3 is TGCAGCGTTGAGATCCTCTATGGCTACACCTTC.

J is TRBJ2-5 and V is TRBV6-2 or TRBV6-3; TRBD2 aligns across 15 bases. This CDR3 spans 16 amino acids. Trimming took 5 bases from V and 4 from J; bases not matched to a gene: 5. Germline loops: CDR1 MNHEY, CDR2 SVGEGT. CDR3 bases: TGTGCCAGCAGTGGGGGACTAGCGGGGGGAGGAGAGACCCAGTACTTC. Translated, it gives CASSGGLAGGGETQYF.

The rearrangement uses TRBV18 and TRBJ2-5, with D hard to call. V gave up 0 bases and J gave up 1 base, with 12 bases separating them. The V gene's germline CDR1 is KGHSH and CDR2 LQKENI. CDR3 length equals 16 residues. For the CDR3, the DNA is TGTGCCAGCTCACCACCAAAGAGTACCGCCCAAGAGACCCAGTACTTC. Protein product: CASSPPKSTAQETQYF.

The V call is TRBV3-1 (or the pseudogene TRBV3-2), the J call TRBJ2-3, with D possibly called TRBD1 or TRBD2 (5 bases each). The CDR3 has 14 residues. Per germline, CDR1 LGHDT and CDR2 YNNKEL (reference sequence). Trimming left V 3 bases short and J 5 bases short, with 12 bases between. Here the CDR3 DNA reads TGTGCCAGCAGCCACCGGGGCAATGAAGATACGCAGTATTTT. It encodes CASSHRGNEDTQYF.

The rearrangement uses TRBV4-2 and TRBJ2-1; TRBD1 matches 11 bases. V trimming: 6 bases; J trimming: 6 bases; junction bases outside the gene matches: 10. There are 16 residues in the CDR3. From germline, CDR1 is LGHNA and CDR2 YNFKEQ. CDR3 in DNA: TGTGCCAGCAGGGGAGGGGGGACAGGGGGGTTCAATGAGCAGTTCTTC. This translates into CASRGGGTGGFNEQFF.

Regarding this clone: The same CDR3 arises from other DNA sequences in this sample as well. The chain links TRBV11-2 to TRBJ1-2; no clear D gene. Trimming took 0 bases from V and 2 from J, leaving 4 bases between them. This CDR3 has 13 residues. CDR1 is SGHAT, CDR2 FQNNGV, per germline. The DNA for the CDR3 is TGTGCCAGCAGCTTAGACAGGAACTATGGCTACACCTTC. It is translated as CASSLDRNYGYTF.

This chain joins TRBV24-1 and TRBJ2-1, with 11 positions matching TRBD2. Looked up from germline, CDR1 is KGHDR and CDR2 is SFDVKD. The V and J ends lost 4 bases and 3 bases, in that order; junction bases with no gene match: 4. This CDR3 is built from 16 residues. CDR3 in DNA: TGTGCCACCAGTGACCCCGGACTAGCGGGCTACAATGAGCAGTTCTTC. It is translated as CATSDPGLAGYNEQFF.

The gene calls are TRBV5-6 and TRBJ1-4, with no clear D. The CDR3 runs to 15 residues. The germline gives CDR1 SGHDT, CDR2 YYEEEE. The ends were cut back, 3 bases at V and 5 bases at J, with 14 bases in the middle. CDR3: CASSSLSGGNEKLFF. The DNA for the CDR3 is TGTGCCAGCAGCTCCCTAAGTGGAGGGAATGAAAAACTGTTTTTT.

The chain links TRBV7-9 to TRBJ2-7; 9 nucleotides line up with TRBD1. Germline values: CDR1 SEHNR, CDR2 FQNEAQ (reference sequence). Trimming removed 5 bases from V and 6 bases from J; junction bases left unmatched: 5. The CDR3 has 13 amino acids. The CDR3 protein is CASSMGQGREQYF. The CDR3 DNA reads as TGTGCCAGCAGCATGGGACAGGGACGCGAGCAGTACTTC.

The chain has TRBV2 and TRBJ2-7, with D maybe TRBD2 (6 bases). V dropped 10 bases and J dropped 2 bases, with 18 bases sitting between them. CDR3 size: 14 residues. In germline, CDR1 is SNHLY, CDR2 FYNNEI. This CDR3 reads CATRSWGEAYEQYF. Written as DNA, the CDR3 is TGTGCCACCCGAAGTTGGGGGGAGGCCTACGAGCAGTACTTC.